The 5 T cell receptor beta chains below come from one sample, sequenced in a study of OX40 agonist ivuxolimab in advanced cancers. Sequencing was performed with immunoSEQ multiplex PCR; in TCRdb, only in-frame clones are kept and a portion is missing. The repertoire includes 65,000 to 90,000 clones, about four fifths of them detected once, and approximately 5% sits in the top ten. Sequencing used CD4+ or CD8+ T cells sorted from blood, obtained in a trial of the OX40 agonist ivuxolimab. The receptors shown here come from an adult with an advanced solid tumor such as melanoma, head and neck, liver or kidney cancer.

The chain links TRBV19 to TRBJ2-7, with 9 bases aligning to TRBD1. V lost 6 bases and J lost 3; bases outside the gene matches: 9. This CDR3 is 15 amino acids long. From germline, CDR1 is LNHDA and CDR2 SQIVND (reference sequence). CDR3 protein: CASSRSGQGSYEQYF. The CDR3 bases are TGTGCCAGTAGCCGTTCGGGACAGGGTAGCTACGAGCAGTACTTC.

As DNA, the CDR3 is TGTGCCAGCAGTGTTAGCGGGAGGGACGATGAGCAGTTCTTC. Its translation is CASSVSGRDDEQFF. J is TRBJ2-1 and V is TRBV6-1, with 11 bases fitting TRBD2. The CDR3 is 14 amino acids. V shed 4 bases and J 8 bases; nucleotides not matched to a gene: 4. Looked up from germline, CDR1 is MNHNS and CDR2 is SASEGT.

The rearrangement joins TRBV2 to TRBJ2-1; 13 bases match TRBD2. Germline V gene sequence: CDR1 SNHLY, CDR2 FYNNEI. V lost 9 bases and J lost 4; bases outside the gene matches: 9. This CDR3 is 16 amino acids long. This CDR3 reads CARADTSGGAYNEQFF. Written as DNA, the CDR3 is TGTGCCAGAGCCGACACTAGCGGGGGGGCATACAATGAGCAGTTCTTC.

V is TRBV14 and J is TRBJ2-7; D is unresolved. Trimming removed 3 bases at V and 4 bases at J, with 7 bases between. The CDR3 is 12 amino acids. Looked up from germline, CDR1 is SGHDN and CDR2 is FVKESK. Here the CDR3 reads CASSQNRYEQYF. The CDR3 bases are TGTGCCAGCAGCCAGAATAGGTACGAGCAGTACTTC.

The DNA of the CDR3 is TGTGCCAGCAGTTTACGTCCTGGGAGCACAGATACGCAGTATTTT. This encodes CASSLRPGSTDTQYF. This chain joins TRBV27 and TRBJ2-3; D remains unclear. The CDR3 is made up of 15 amino acids. Germline V gene data show CDR1 as MNHEY and CDR2 as SMNVEV (reference sequence). The V and J ends lost 2 bases and 0 bases respectively, with 9 bases between them.